The 15 T cell receptor beta chains below come from one sample, sequenced in a study of blood T cell repertoires in COVID-19. Profiled with immunoSEQ multiplex PCR; TCRdb holds only in-frame clones, not every one. The table records roughly 380,000 clones, roughly nine tenths of them present only once. The sample comprised PBMCs or T cells enriched from blood (not recorded which). The receptors stem from a woman aged 25 to 39 who had recovered from COVID-19.

This sequence joins TRBV3-1 (or the pseudogene TRBV3-2) and TRBJ1-6; unclear D gene. Germline V gene sequence: CDR1 LGHDT, CDR2 YNNKEL (reference sequence). V was cut by 0 bases and J by 7 bases, with 7 bases left in between. The CDR3 extends over 14 amino acids. This chain's CDR3 is CASSQDRVNSPLHF. The CDR3 DNA follows: TGTGCCAGCAGCCAAGATCGTGTAAATTCACCCCTCCACTTT.

In this sample, this clone turned up a few times. The rearrangement joins TRBV4-1 to TRBJ2-6; D perhaps matches TRBD1 (5 bases). CDR3 length: 19 amino acids. Germline loops: CDR1 MGHRA, CDR2 YSYEKL. V was cut by 0 bases and J by 0 bases, with 15 bases left in between. CDR3 region: CASSQDRQGDNSGANVLTF. The CDR3 region has the DNA TGCGCCAGCAGCCAAGATCGGCAGGGTGACAACTCTGGGGCCAACGTCCTGACTTTC.

The chain joins TRBV28 to TRBJ2-3, with a weak D call TRBD2 (5 bases). Between the trimmed V and J ends, which lost 5 bases and 4 bases, there was a span of 16 bases. The CDR3 has 15 residues. CDR1 and CDR2 from the germline V gene are MDHEN and SYDVKM. The CDR3 DNA follows: TGTGCCAGCAGTGTGAGGGTTGAACGTCCAGATACGCAGTATTTT. It codes for CASSVRVERPDTQYF.

This clone showed up just a few times. The J gene is TRBJ1-4, the V gene TRBV2; D uncertain. Germline V gene sequence: CDR1 SNHLY, CDR2 FYNNEI. The CDR3 is 14 residues long. Trimming pared 7 bases from V and 0 bases from J, leaving 9 bases between. This CDR3 is CASTVPTTNEKLFF. For the CDR3, the DNA is TGTGCCAGCACAGTCCCCACAACTAATGAAAAACTGTTTTTT.

The chain is built from TRBV6-4 and TRBJ2-3, with 12 bases lining up with TRBD2. Germline V gene sequence: CDR1 MRHNA, CDR2 SNTAGT. J was trimmed by 3 bases and V by 6 bases; bases with no gene match: 4. The CDR3 extends over 15 amino acids. The CDR3 DNA follows: TGTGCCAGCAGAGAAACTAGCGGGGGGACAGATACGCAGTATTTT. Protein product: CASRETSGGTDTQYF.

The rearrangement joins TRBV5-1 to TRBJ2-1; a weak D match, TRBD1 (5 bases). The germline CDR1 and CDR2 sequences are SGHRS and YFSETQ. V was pared by 4 bases and J by 3 bases, with 11 bases between. This CDR3 contains 14 residues. CDR3 region: CASSPRVRYNEQFF. CDR3 nucleotides: TGCGCCAGCAGCCCCAGGGTCCGCTACAATGAGCAGTTCTTC.

The chain carries TRBV28 and TRBJ1-1; no clear D gene. CDR1 and CDR2 from the germline V gene are MDHEN and SYDVKM. V was cut by 1 base and J by 3 bases, with 6 bases left in between. This CDR3 spans 13 amino acids. The CDR3 DNA reads as TGTGCCAGCAGTTTATCTAGTGACACTGAAGCTTTCTTT. Amino acid sequence: CASSLSSDTEAFF.

The chain links TRBV27 to TRBJ2-1; 7 bases fit TRBD2. The length of the CDR3 is 15 residues. With V trimmed by 6 bases and J by 4 bases, 9 bases remained unmatched. Per germline, CDR1 MNHEY and CDR2 SMNVEV (reference sequence). The CDR3 coding sequence is TGTGCCAGCAGGTCTTCCCTAGCGGCATACAATGAGCAGTTCTTC. It codes for CASRSSLAAYNEQFF.

This chain uses TRBV5-1 with TRBJ2-7, with 10 bases aligning to TRBD1. The junction had 7 bases not matched to a gene; V was cut back by 4 bases and J by 3 bases. This CDR3 region has 15 residues. Germline CDR1 SGHRS, CDR2 YFSETQ. For the CDR3, the DNA is TGCGCCAGCAGCCCATCCGGGACAGGGGTCTACGAGCAGTACTTC. It specifies CASSPSGTGVYEQYF.

This clone came up a few times. This chain uses TRBV19 with TRBJ2-1; D might be TRBD2 (6 bases). The CDR3 has 16 amino acids. V was cut by 6 bases and J by 2 bases, with 17 bases left in between. The V gene's germline CDR1 is LNHDA and CDR2 SQIVND (reference sequence). CDR3 sequence (DNA): TGTGCCAGTAGCCTAGGTCTCGGCGGGACCTACAATGAGCAGTTCTTC. It specifies CASSLGLGGTYNEQFF.

This clone was observed a single time. This chain joins TRBV5-6 and TRBJ2-7; 9 nucleotides match TRBD2. The length of the CDR3 is 16 residues. Germline lookup yields CDR1 SGHDT and CDR2 YYEEEE. J lost 7 bases, V lost 1 base, and 12 bases had no gene match. CDR3 protein: CASSLIVQREVEEQYF. The CDR3 bases are TGTGCCAGCAGCTTGATAGTCCAGCGGGAGGTCGAGGAGCAGTACTTC.

The chain couples TRBV9 to TRBJ1-5; D uncertain. With 0 bases removed from V and 3 bases from J, the gap between germline ends came to 10 bases. CDR3 length: 15 residues. The germline gives CDR1 SGDLS, CDR2 YYNGEE. Here the CDR3 DNA reads TGTGCCAGCAGCGTAGGCCCGCAGAACAATCAGCCCCAGCATTTT. Its protein product is CASSVGPQNNQPQHF.

This clone has a handful of counts. V usage is TRBV5-4 and J usage is TRBJ2-7, with 7 bases aligning to TRBD1. V gave up 4 bases and J gave up 6 bases; unmatched junction bases: 7. From germline, CDR1 is SGHNT and CDR2 YYREEE (reference sequence). The CDR3 runs to 13 residues. The CDR3 sequence is CASSIPPGGEQYF. In nucleotides, the CDR3 is TGTGCCAGCAGCATTCCTCCAGGGGGCGAGCAGTACTTC.

The genes are TRBV2 and TRBJ2-1; tentative D call: TRBD1 (5 bases). This CDR3 region has 13 residues. Per the germline V gene, CDR1 is SNHLY and CDR2 is FYNNEI. Between the trimmed V and J ends, which lost 5 bases and 3 bases, there was a span of 8 bases. In nucleotides, the CDR3 is TGTGCCAGCAGTCCGGACAACTACAATGAGCAGTTCTTC. This translates into CASSPDNYNEQFF.

The rearrangement uses TRBV28 and TRBJ2-7, with D perhaps TRBD1 (8 bases). Trimming stripped 7 bases from V and 2 bases from J, with 15 bases between. The CDR3 consists of 14 residues. Per the germline V gene, CDR1 is MDHEN and CDR2 is SYDVKM. CDR3 in DNA: TGTGCCAGCACCCACAGGGGGGGGGCCTACGAGCAGTACTTC. Its translation: CASTHRGGAYEQYF.